This TCR beta chain was found in a study of T cell responses to AZD1222 COVID-19 vaccine. Points from the study as a whole: Mostly white British, mostly female donors; authors suggested clonal diversity may be underestimated. Nearly half of the spike-specific TCRs reportedly recognize variant regions that carry no mutations. Seropositive AZD1222 recipients at baseline numbered only 6 or 7. Two AZD1222 administrations were followed by greater Spike-specific TCR breadth and depth.

Note on this clone: Its matching antigen is unknown.

TCRdb keeps only in-frame clones here, not all; method: immunoSEQ multiplex PCR. This sample has around 94,000 clones, with around 85% found just once. Germline CDR1 reads MNHEY; CDR2 reads SVGAGI. This CDR3 is 15 amino acids long. Germline trimming cut 10 bases from V and 2 bases from J; bases unmatched to any gene: 14. This sequence originates from an adult who received the AZD1222 COVID-19 vaccine. V is TRBV6-5 and J is TRBJ2-7; 7 bases align to TRBD1. The sequenced sample was peripheral blood, obtained 28 days after the second AZD1222 dose. DNA of the CDR3: TGTGCCACCTCCTCTCTACCGGGACAGACCTACGAGCAGTACTTC. Amino acids: CATSSLPGQTYEQYF.